One sample yielded the 11 T cell receptor beta chains listed below, sequenced in a study of blood T cell repertoires in COVID-19. TCRdb keeps only in-frame clones here, not all; method: immunoSEQ multiplex PCR. This sample carries some 170,000 clones, around 80% of them seen once, and the ten largest clones take around 6.1%. What was sequenced was PBMCs or T cells enriched from blood (not recorded which). These receptors originate from a man in his forties who had recovered from COVID-19.

The V gene is TRBV5-6, the J gene TRBJ2-5; D unclear. This CDR3 region has 16 residues. The V gene lost 2 bases and the J gene lost 2 bases, with 16 bases spanning the gap. Germline loops: CDR1 SGHDT, CDR2 YYEEEE. CDR3 loop: CASSFDIGALQETQYF. The CDR3 bases are TGTGCCAGCAGCTTCGACATAGGCGCGTTACAAGAGACCCAGTACTTC.

J is TRBJ1-3 and V is TRBV30; D remains ambiguous. Germline loops: CDR1 GTSNPN, CDR2 SVGIG (reference sequence). The CDR3 has 15 residues. With 3 bases removed from V and 0 bases from J, the gap between germline ends came to 12 bases. The CDR3 coding sequence is TGTGCCTGGAGCCCGCCGAGTTACTCTGGAAACACCATATATTTT. Its translation: CAWSPPSYSGNTIYF. The full variable domain, its missing parts supplied by reference TRBV30 and TRBJ1-3, is SQTIHQWPATLVQPVGSPLSLECTVEGTSNPNLYWYRQAAGRGLQLLFYSVGIGQISSEVPQNLSASRPQDRQFILSSKKLLLSDSGFYLCAWSPPSYSGNTIYFGEGSWLTVV.

The chain is built from TRBV11-2 and TRBJ1-2; D perhaps matches TRBD1 (5 bases). Per the germline V gene, CDR1 is SGHAT and CDR2 is FQNNGV. V was shortened by 6 bases and J by 2 bases, with 10 bases between the two germline ends. This CDR3 region has 13 residues. In nucleotides, the CDR3 is TGTGCCAGCAGGACACAGGCCAACTATGGCTACACCTTC. This sequence encodes CASRTQANYGYTF.

The V call is TRBV2, the J call TRBJ2-3; a possible D gene is TRBD2 (5 bases). V lost 5 bases to trimming and J lost 5 bases, with 14 bases between them. The germline gives CDR1 SNHLY, CDR2 FYNNEI. CDR3 length: 14 amino acids. The CDR3 coding sequence is TGTGCCAGCAGTATAAATCGGAGCGGAGATACGCAGTATTTT. This encodes CASSINRSGDTQYF.

The chain is built from TRBV25-1 and TRBJ1-2; tentatively, D is TRBD1 (6 bases). CDR1 and CDR2 from the germline V gene are MGHDK and SYGVNS. Trimming took off 2 bases at V and 8 bases at J, with 21 bases between the two ends. The CDR3 has 16 residues. In DNA form, the CDR3 reads TGTGCCAGCAGTGAAGTCGGGACACAGAGAAGTGGGGGCTACACCTTC. Its translation is CASSEVGTQRSGGYTF.

The chain has TRBV4-1 and TRBJ1-1; TRBD1 matches at 8 bases. Per the germline V gene, CDR1 is MGHRA and CDR2 is YSYEKL. This CDR3 is built from 16 residues. After removal of 1 base from V and 2 bases from J, the junction contained 6 bases not matched to a gene. CDR3 sequence reads: CASSQVSTGVNTEAFF. DNA of the CDR3: TGCGCCAGCAGCCAAGTCTCGACAGGGGTCAACACTGAAGCTTTCTTT.

In this sample, this clone turned up a few times. V gene TRBV27 combines with J gene TRBJ1-2; 9 positions agree with TRBD1. The CDR3 loop spans 13 amino acids. Germline trimming cut 6 bases from V and 8 bases from J; bases unmatched to any gene: 7. Per the germline V gene, CDR1 is MNHEY and CDR2 is SMNVEV (reference sequence). The DNA of the CDR3 is TGTGCCAGCAGAACGACAGGGGGTGTCGGCTACACCTTC. This gives the protein CASRTTGGVGYTF.

CDR3 coding DNA: TGTGCCAGCAGCCAACCTCGGGTGGGGGGGGTACTGACAGATACGCAGTATTTT. Encoded protein: CASSQPRVGGVLTDTQYF. V is TRBV9 and J is TRBJ2-3; TRBD2 matches at 7 bases. With 4 bases clipped from V and 3 bases from J, the junction kept 17 bases outside the gene matches. The CDR3 runs to 18 residues. Germline CDR1 is SGDLS and CDR2 is YYNGEE.

The chain is built from TRBV19 and TRBJ2-1; 10 nucleotides align to TRBD2. The CDR3 is 15 amino acids. Losses at the gene ends were 9 bases for V and 7 bases for J; bases not matched to a gene: 12. Germline CDR1 reads LNHDA; CDR2 reads SQIVND (reference sequence). The CDR3 is CASQRGGRGENEQFF. The CDR3 DNA follows: TGTGCCAGCCAGCGGGGGGGCCGCGGAGAAAATGAGCAGTTCTTC.

J is TRBJ1-2 and V is TRBV9; 7 nucleotides match TRBD1. The CDR3 covers 15 residues. Germline V lookup: CDR1 SGDLS, CDR2 YYNGEE. The junction had 6 bases not matched to a gene; V was cut back by 0 bases and J by 4 bases. CDR3 bases: TGTGCCAGCAGCGTAGAGGAGGGGGCGAGCTATGGCTACACCTTC. This encodes CASSVEEGASYGYTF.

The V call is TRBV27, the J call TRBJ2-1, with no clear D. This CDR3 is built from 16 residues. V was cut by 8 bases and J by 5 bases, with 22 bases left in between. CDR1 and CDR2 from the germline V gene are MNHEY and SMNVEV (reference sequence). For the CDR3, the DNA is TGTGCCAGCTCACCCAGATCCCCTTATTCCCACAATGAGCAGTTCTTC. Residues: CASSPRSPYSHNEQFF.